What follows are 20 T cell receptor beta chains derived from one specimen sequenced in a study of cytomegalovirus exposure and HLA in healthy donors. Primers included in the PCR were 60 Vbeta and 13 Jbeta primers. Assay used: immunoSEQ multiplex PCR; TCRdb lists only in-frame clones, some missing. There are a few hundred thousand clones in the sample; approximately 84% occur only once, and 0.55% to 0.7% lies in the top ten. The sample taken for sequencing was PBMCs. These TCRs come from a woman aged 40 to 55 in good health and CMV-seronegative.

This clone appeared once. This chain links TRBV19 with TRBJ1-2, with D possibly TRBD1 on 6 matching bases. The CDR3 runs to 15 residues. V dropped 7 bases and J dropped 2 bases, with 17 bases sitting between them. Germline V lookup: CDR1 LNHDA, CDR2 SQIVND (reference sequence). The CDR3 here is CASTTQGPLNYGYTF. CDR3 coding DNA: TGTGCCAGTACCACCCAGGGGCCTTTAAACTATGGCTACACCTTC.

The chain has TRBV11-2 and TRBJ1-5; no clear D. The CDR3 consists of 17 residues. Germline V gene lookup returns CDR1 SGHAT and CDR2 FQNNGV. Between the trimmed V and J ends, which lost 3 bases and 0 bases, there was a span of 15 bases. The CDR3 nucleotides are TGTGCCAGCAGCTTGGTTATCGGATCGGGTAGCAATCAGCCCCAGCATTTT. Residues: CASSLVIGSGSNQPQHF. Using reference TRBV11-2 and TRBJ1-5 for the parts outside the CDR3, the full variable domain is EAGVAQSPRYKIIEKRQSVAFWCNPISGHATLYWYQQILGQGPKLLIQFQNNGVVDDSQLPKDRFSAERLKGVDSTLKIQPAKLEDSAVYLCASSLVIGSGSNQPQHFGDGTRLSIL.

V is TRBV7-9 and J is TRBJ1-4; D is uncertain. This CDR3 has 15 amino acids. Germline V CDR1 and CDR2: SEHNR, FQNEAQ (reference sequence). V lost 5 bases, J lost 8 bases, and 18 bases lay in between. The CDR3 nucleotides read TGTGCCAGCAGCCCCAAGGGAGGGAGAGGGGAAAAACTGTTTTTT. Translated, it gives CASSPKGGRGEKLFF.

This chain joins TRBV27 and TRBJ1-5; D is ambiguous. The CDR3 runs 15 residues. Trimming pared 3 bases from V and 2 bases from J, leaving 11 bases between. Germline CDR1 and CDR2: MNHEY and SMNVEV (reference sequence). The CDR3 DNA reads as TGTGCCAGCAGTTTCTACCCATTGGGCAATCAGCCCCAGCATTTT. This gives the protein CASSFYPLGNQPQHF.

The chain is built from TRBV30 and TRBJ2-7; TRBD1 might be the D (6 bases). CDR1 is GTSNPN, CDR2 SVGIG, per germline (reference sequence). The V and J ends lost 1 base and 4 bases respectively, with 20 bases between them. CDR3 length: 16 amino acids. The DNA of the CDR3 is TGTGCCTGGAGTGATGAAGACAGGAGGATTTTATACGAGCAGTACTTC. Its protein product is CAWSDEDRRILYEQYF.

Concerning this clone itself: The identical CDR3 is also encoded by other nucleotide sequences in the sample. The chain is built from TRBV7-9 and TRBJ2-7, with D maybe TRBD1 (5 bases). Germline V lookup: CDR1 SEHNR, CDR2 FQNEAQ (reference sequence). There are 13 residues in the CDR3. Trimming cost V 2 bases and J 4 bases, with 9 bases left between them. The DNA for the CDR3 is TGTGCCAGCAGCTTACCAGGGTCATACGAGCAGTACTTC. As protein: CASSLPGSYEQYF.

The chain links TRBV7-9 to TRBJ2-1; 9 bases are shared with TRBD1. The J segment lost 10 bases and the V segment lost 11 bases, leaving 12 bases of the junction unmatched. Germline V gene data show CDR1 as SEHNR and CDR2 as FQNEAQ (reference sequence). The CDR3 totals 13 residues. CDR3 nucleotides: TGTGCCGGTCGACAGGGGGTTGACGTAGAGCAGTTCTTC. Amino acids: CAGRQGVDVEQFF.

Regarding this clone: The same CDR3 is also encoded by other DNA sequences in this sample. V usage is TRBV5-1 and J usage is TRBJ1-2, with a tentative D call TRBD1 (6 bases). V lost 2 bases and J lost 2, with 7 bases in between. Germline V lookup: CDR1 SGHRS, CDR2 YFSETQ. This CDR3 is built from 13 residues. The CDR3 DNA follows: TGCGCCAGCAGCTTACAGGGAAACTATGGCTACACCTTC. Its translation: CASSLQGNYGYTF.

The V gene is TRBV2, the J gene TRBJ2-5; no firm D call. Germline V gene data show CDR1 as SNHLY and CDR2 as FYNNEI. Trimming removed 1 base at V and 9 bases at J, with 15 bases between. The CDR3 consists of 14 residues. CDR3 in amino acids: CASSEVRLGVAQYF. The DNA for the CDR3 is TGTGCCAGCAGTGAAGTGAGGTTGGGTGTGGCCCAGTACTTC.

This chain connects TRBV18 to TRBJ1-1, with TRBD1 as a possible D gene (6 bases). This CDR3 contains 16 residues. Looked up from germline, CDR1 is KGHSH and CDR2 is LQKENI. V lost 2 bases and J lost 6, with 19 bases in between. The CDR3 is CASSPSGMAGGAEAFF. CDR3 sequence (DNA): TGTGCCAGCTCACCATCCGGTATGGCTGGGGGCGCTGAAGCTTTCTTT.

Written as DNA, the CDR3 is TGTGCCAGCAGCGTAGGAGGTACGCAGTATTTT. Residues: CASSVGGTQYF. The chain uses TRBV9 and TRBJ2-3, with D unresolved. Between the trimmed V and J ends, which lost 0 bases and 8 bases, there was a span of 4 bases. CDR3 length: 11 residues. Germline V gene sequence: CDR1 SGDLS, CDR2 YYNGEE.

A word on this clone: Other DNA sequences in this specimen translate into the identical CDR3. This rearrangement joins TRBV7-2 to TRBJ1-5, with 7 bases fitting TRBD1. J gave up 0 bases and V 5 bases, and 7 bases lay outside the gene matches. Germline V lookup: CDR1 SGHTA, CDR2 FQGNSA. The CDR3 is 16 residues long. The chain's CDR3 is CASSVQGGYSNQPQHF. Here the CDR3 DNA reads TGTGCCAGCAGCGTGCAGGGGGGATATAGCAATCAGCCCCAGCATTTT.

CDR3 DNA: TGTGCCAGTACAGTATCTCTCAGGGGGAATGAGAACACTGAAGCTTTCTTT. This gives the protein CASTVSLRGNENTEAFF. The J gene is TRBJ1-1, the V gene TRBV19; 7 bases match TRBD1. With 7 bases clipped from V and 1 base from J, the junction kept 15 bases outside the gene matches. Germline loops: CDR1 LNHDA, CDR2 SQIVND (reference sequence). The CDR3 is 17 amino acids.

The J gene is TRBJ2-7, the V gene TRBV7-6, with 11 bases matching TRBD2. J was trimmed by 0 bases and V by 3 bases; bases with no gene match: 7. Germline CDR1 is SGHVS and CDR2 is FNYEAQ. This CDR3 comprises 17 residues. The CDR3 nucleotides read TGTGCCAGCAGCTTGGGGATAGCGGGGGGGATCTCCTACGAGCAGTACTTC. Its protein product is CASSLGIAGGISYEQYF.

The rearrangement links TRBV28 to TRBJ1-1; 7 bases fit TRBD1. CDR1 is MDHEN and CDR2 is SYDVKM in the germline V gene. This CDR3 is built from 13 residues. J gave up 5 bases and V 2 bases, and 2 bases lay outside the gene matches. In nucleotides, the CDR3 is TGTGCCAGCAGTTTAGCAGGGGGGACTGAAGCTTTCTTT. As protein: CASSLAGGTEAFF.

The chain links TRBV6-1 to TRBJ1-1; D is ambiguous. V was shortened by 8 bases and J by 1 base, with 11 bases between the two germline ends. The germline gives CDR1 MNHNS, CDR2 SASEGT. This CDR3 contains 13 residues. Here the CDR3 reads CASPLAGNTEAFF. The CDR3 DNA follows: TGTGCCAGCCCCCTGGCGGGGAACACTGAAGCTTTCTTT.

The chain employs TRBV6-1 and TRBJ2-3; a weak D match, TRBD1 (6 bases). Germline-derived CDR1 and CDR2 are MNHNS and SASEGT. This CDR3 has 16 residues. Trimming left V 2 bases short and J 2 bases short, with 14 bases between. The CDR3 DNA sequence: TGTGCCAGCAGTGAATCGAAAGGGGGATTCACAGATACGCAGTATTTT. Its protein product is CASSESKGGFTDTQYF.

The chain combines TRBV4-3 with TRBJ1-2; TRBD1 aligns across 9 bases. This CDR3 region has 14 residues. Germline V lookup: CDR1 LGHNA, CDR2 YSLEER. V gave up 4 bases and J gave up 8 bases; unmatched junction bases: 8. CDR3 in DNA: TGCGCCAGCAGCCCGACAGGGGGAAGGAGAGGCTACACCTTC. Its protein product is CASSPTGGRRGYTF.

V and J are TRBV2 and TRBJ1-1; no firm D call. The CDR3 runs 13 residues. In germline, CDR1 is SNHLY, CDR2 FYNNEI. V gave up 3 bases and J gave up 4 bases, with 9 bases separating them. CDR3 coding DNA: TGTGCCAGCAGTGAGCGGAGGGCCACTGAAGCTTTCTTT. This translates into CASSERRATEAFF.

This rearrangement joins TRBV5-4 to TRBJ2-2; D may be TRBD1 (6 bases). CDR1 is SGHNT, CDR2 YYREEE, per germline (reference sequence). V shed 3 bases and J shed 4 bases, with 13 bases lying between them. CDR3 length: 15 amino acids. The CDR3 spells CASSSQGPGTGELFF. CDR3 in DNA: TGTGCCAGCAGCTCACAGGGCCCGGGCACCGGGGAGCTGTTTTTT.